This is a list of T cell receptor beta chains from one sample in a study of post-analysis software for immune sequencing data. TCRdb reanalysed the PCR reads using MiXCR and keeps one entry per CDR3 protein. The repertoire holds some 690,000 distinct CDR3 sequences, with 30% as singletons. The source material was blood. The source of these receptors is a girl aged 5 to 17 with multiple sclerosis. CDR3s include the opening cysteine and the closing phenylalanine or tryptophan. D genes are given only for firm matches. The size entry is marked missing in some rows and otherwise reads once, few, many or a size class.

j_call | cdr3_length | clone_size | v_call | d_call | cdr3_aa | cdr3_nt
TRBJ2-1 | 19 | NA | TRBV7-2 | TRBD2 | CASSPKPGRTGGLYNEQFF | TGTGCCAGCAGCCCAAAACCCGGACGGACGGGGGGGCTGTACAATGAGCAGTTCTTC
TRBJ1-1 | 13 | NA | TRBV10-3 | TRBD1 | CAIKDREGSEAFF | TGTGCCATCAAGGACAGGGAAGGCTCTGAAGCTTTCTTT
TRBJ2-5 | 12 | NA | TRBV4-1 | NA | CASALSGETQYF | TGCGCCAGCGCCCTCTCGGGGGAGACCCAGTACTTC
TRBJ2-3 | 14 | NA | TRBV5-1 | TRBD1 | CASSWDRETDTQYF | TGCGCCAGCAGCTGGGACAGGGAAACAGATACGCAGTATTTT
TRBJ1-1 | 13 | few | TRBV10-3 | NA | CAISVVRNTEAFF | TGTGCCATCAGTGTTGTGAGGAACACTGAAGCTTTCTTT
TRBJ2-5 | 15 | few | TRBV15 | NA | CATSRDGSAQETQYF | TGTGCCACCAGCAGAGATGGAAGCGCCCAAGAGACCCAGTACTTC
TRBJ2-3 | 17 | few | TRBV12-3/TRBV12-4 | TRBD1 | CASSPETGWTVADTQYF | TGTGCCAGCAGTCCCGAGACAGGGTGGACGGTTGCAGATACGCAGTATTTT
TRBJ2-5 | 14 | many | TRBV5-5 | NA | CASSWGGGGETQYF | TGTGCCAGCAGCTGGGGTGGGGGAGGAGAGACCCAGTACTTC
TRBJ1-5 | 15 | NA | TRBV20-1 | NA | CSARVQTHSNQPQHF | TGCAGTGCTAGAGTACAGACCCATAGCAATCAGCCCCAGCATTTT
TRBJ1-1 | 13 | NA | TRBV6-5 | NA | CASYTGWNTEAFF | TGTGCCAGTTATACAGGTTGGAACACTGAAGCTTTCTTT
TRBJ1-5 | 14 | few | TRBV12-3/TRBV12-4 | NA | CASNLLGLSQPQHF | TGTGCCAGCAACCTACTGGGGTTGAGTCAGCCCCAGCATTTT
TRBJ1-6 | 14 | NA | TRBV12-3/TRBV12-4 | NA | CASSLGDGHSPLHF | TGTGCCAGCAGTTTAGGGGACGGACATTCACCCCTCCACTTT
TRBJ2-1 | 10 | NA | TRBV20-1 | NA | CSAKSTEQFF | TGCAGTGCTAAATCGACCGAGCAGTTCTTC
TRBJ2-1 | 13 | NA | TRBV20-1 | NA | CSAPRPGPNEQFF | TGCAGTGCTCCCCGCCCCGGACCCAATGAGCAGTTCTTC
TRBJ1-1 | 17 | NA | TRBV7-9 | NA | CASSAQGWGLYGTEAFF | TGTGCCAGCAGCGCCCAGGGTTGGGGTCTTTACGGCACTGAAGCTTTCTTT
TRBJ2-2 | 15 | NA | TRBV4-3 | TRBD1 | CASSQGTGITGELFF | TGCGCCAGCAGCCAAGGGACAGGGATCACCGGGGAGCTGTTTTTT
TRBJ2-1 | 15 | once | TRBV20-1 | TRBD2 | CSACSGGGSYNEQFF | TGCAGTGCCTGCAGTGGCGGGGGATCCTACAATGAGCAGTTCTTC
TRBJ2-3 | 16 | NA | TRBV3-1 | TRBD2 | CASSQATSGGTDTQYF | TGTGCCAGCAGCCAAGCAACTAGCGGGGGCACAGATACGCAGTATTTT